This TCR beta chain was captured by sequencing in a study of PD-L1 blockade in urothelial cancer. Some clones are missing from TCRdb's copy, which holds only in-frame ones; the method was immunoSEQ multiplex PCR. The sample yields 25,000 to 35,000 clones, 75% to 90% seen once. The table lists this clone with a count of one. The CDR3 is 14 amino acids. CDR1 SGHRS and CDR2 YFSETQ come from the germline V gene. V lost 1 base, J lost 1 base, and 8 bases lay in between. The chain uses TRBV5-1 and TRBJ2-5, with D unresolved. The sequences come from PBMCs, collected around atezolizumab (anti-PD-L1) treatment. The receptor was isolated from a man aged 50-59 years with urothelial cancer. The CDR3, as DNA: TGCGCCAGCAGCTTGACCTTCAGCCAAGAGACCCAGTACTTC. It yields the protein CASSLTFSQETQYF.